A selection of T cell receptor beta chains follows, all from one sample in a study of persistence of HIV-infected CD4 T cells. The data were produced by immunoSEQ multiplex PCR, yet TCRdb's version contains in-frame clones alone and is incomplete. Altogether roughly 43,000 clones are present, approximately 90% being singletons, with the ten largest covering about 1.8%. The antigens of these receptors remain unknown. The sample here was CD4+ T cells sorted from PBMCs after approximately 20-hour stimulation, taken from a patient who received antiretroviral therapy. Every receptor here comes from an adult man with HIV who was CMV-seropositive. Each CDR3 is given with its conserved first and last residue. D genes are given only for firm matches. Where a row states a size, it is once, few, many or the class of an expanded clone; other rows omit it.

V	D	J	size	CDR3	DNA
TRBV6-2/TRBV6-3	-	TRBJ2-7	few	CASSYRRGNDEQYF	TGTGCCAGCAGTTACCGTCGGGGAAATGACGAGCAGTACTTC
TRBV15	TRBD1	TRBJ2-7	-	CATSRGGQSTHEQYF	TGTGCCACCAGCAGAGGGGGACAGTCTACCCACGAGCAGTACTTC
TRBV6-1	TRBD1	TRBJ2-1	once	CASSEFRTGWNEQFF	TGTGCCAGCAGTGAATTTAGGACAGGGTGGAATGAGCAGTTCTTC
TRBV10-2	TRBD1	TRBJ2-2	-	CASSVTGGIAGELFF	TGCGCCAGCAGTGTCACAGGGGGCATTGCCGGGGAGCTGTTTTTT
TRBV21-1	-	TRBJ2-7	-	CASSKADSRSYEQYF	TGTGCCAGCAGCAAAGCGGACAGTCGCTCCTACGAGCAGTACTTC
TRBV2	TRBD1	TRBJ2-5	-	CASSALGTGIGETQYF	TGTGCCAGCAGTGCCCTCGGGACAGGGATTGGAGAGACCCAGTACTTC
TRBV7-7	TRBD1	TRBJ1-2	-	CASSPLRGSNYGYTF	TGTGCCAGCAGCCCTCTCAGGGGGTCGAACTATGGCTACACCTTC
TRBV5-1	-	TRBJ1-2	-	CASSLDQFSGYTF	TGCGCCAGCAGCTTGGACCAGTTCTCGGGCTACACCTTC
TRBV7-8	-	TRBJ2-2	-	CASSLGDRLNTGELFF	TGCGCCAGCAGCTTAGGCGACAGGTTGAACACCGGGGAGCTGTTTTTT
TRBV18	-	TRBJ2-7	-	CASSQGRPYEQYF	TGTGCCAGCTCACAGGGGCGACCATACGAGCAGTACTTC
TRBV3-1/TRBV3-2	TRBD2	TRBJ2-1	-	CASSEGAGLALGNEQFF	TGTGCCAGCAGCGAGGGGGCGGGACTAGCGTTAGGGAATGAGCAGTTCTTC
TRBV13	-	TRBJ1-3	-	CASSLWGSSGNTIYF	TGTGCCAGCAGCTTATGGGGAAGCTCTGGAAACACCATATATTTT
TRBV3-1/TRBV3-2	-	TRBJ1-2	once	CASSQDLTGYGYTF	TGTGCCAGCAGCCAAGACCTAACAGGGTATGGCTACACCTTC
TRBV20-1	-	TRBJ2-5	-	CSAQGGETQYF	TGCAGTGCCCAAGGAGGGGAGACCCAGTACTTC
TRBV7-2	-	TRBJ1-6	-	CASSLSPAPPLHF	TGTGCCAGCAGCTTATCCCCGGCCCCCCCCCTCCACTTT
TRBV5-1	-	TRBJ2-7	-	CASSSPDPYEQYF	TGCGCCAGCAGCTCGCCGGACCCCTACGAGCAGTACTTC
TRBV18	TRBD1	TRBJ2-3	-	CASSPPLHWGQDTDTQYF	TGTGCCAGCTCACCACCGTTGCATTGGGGACAGGACACAGATACGCAGTATTTT
TRBV5-1	TRBD1	TRBJ2-7	few	CASLRDSYSYEQYF	TGCGCCAGTCTCCGGGACAGTTACTCCTACGAGCAGTACTTC
TRBV19	-	TRBJ2-7	-	CASSPSGGVRDEQYF	TGTGCCAGTAGTCCATCGGGCGGGGTAAGGGACGAGCAGTACTTC
TRBV5-1	TRBD2	TRBJ2-3	-	CASSAGTSGSTDTQYF	TGCGCCAGCAGCGCGGGGACTAGCGGGAGCACAGATACGCAGTATTTT
TRBV9	-	TRBJ2-3	-	CASSQFTDTQYF	TGTGCCAGCAGCCAATTCACAGATACGCAGTATTTT
TRBV19	-	TRBJ2-3	-	CASSSPFGGMEYTQYF	TGTGCCAGTAGTTCCCCCTTTGGAGGGATGGAGTATACGCAGTATTTT
TRBV4-2	-	TRBJ2-7	-	CASSQGIVSTYEQYF	TGTGCCAGCAGCCAAGGGATAGTCAGTACCTACGAGCAGTACTTC
TRBV25-1	-	TRBJ1-1	-	CASSVRASNTEAFF	TGTGCCAGCAGTGTTAGAGCTTCGAACACTGAAGCTTTCTTT
TRBV7-3	TRBD1	TRBJ2-7	-	CASSLGTGYYEQYF	TGTGCCAGCAGCTTAGGGACAGGGTACTACGAGCAGTACTTC
TRBV2	TRBD1	TRBJ1-5	few	CASRAQGALGNQPQHF	TGTGCCAGCAGGGCACAGGGGGCTCTAGGCAATCAGCCCCAGCATTTT
TRBV28	TRBD1	TRBJ2-7	-	CASSSHSRTGYEQYF	TGTGCCAGCAGTTCACACTCACGGACAGGTTACGAGCAGTACTTC
TRBV5-1	TRBD1	TRBJ1-4	-	CASSEEGQGREKLFF	TGCGCCAGCAGCGAGGAGGGACAGGGGAGGGAAAAACTGTTTTTT
TRBV2	-	TRBJ1-6	-	CASSEWSVRKGSPLHF	TGTGCCAGCAGCGAGTGGTCCGTGCGGAAAGGTTCACCCCTCCACTTT
TRBV5-1	-	TRBJ2-3	-	CASSLGLSTDTQYF	TGCGCCAGCAGCCTGGGACTTAGCACAGATACGCAGTATTTT
TRBV21-1	-	TRBJ2-7	-	CASSKEMGPGNFYYEQYF	TGTGCCAGCAGCAAAGAGATGGGACCAGGAAACTTTTACTACGAGCAGTACTTC
TRBV28	-	TRBJ1-5	-	CASQSGPNYQPQHF	TGTGCCAGCCAGTCGGGTCCCAATTATCAGCCCCAGCATTTT
TRBV9	-	TRBJ2-1	-	CASSANPGRLGDEQFF	TGTGCCAGCAGCGCGAACCCGGGACGGCTCGGGGATGAGCAGTTCTTC
TRBV2	-	TRBJ1-5	-	CASSAPWGAQPQHF	TGTGCCAGCAGTGCACCTTGGGGGGCTCAGCCCCAGCATTTT
TRBV11-3	TRBD2	TRBJ2-2	-	CASSLGLAGAANTGELFF	TGTGCCAGCAGCTTAGGACTAGCGGGGGCTGCGAACACCGGGGAGCTGTTTTTT
TRBV7-9	TRBD1	TRBJ2-1	-	CASSLDRAGTGDEQFF	TGTGCCAGCAGCTTAGATCGGGCAGGGACAGGCGATGAGCAGTTCTTC
TRBV5-1	TRBD1	TRBJ2-7	-	CASSSTGGSSYEQYF	TGCGCCAGCAGCTCTACAGGGGGTAGCTCCTACGAGCAGTACTTC
TRBV10-1	TRBD2	TRBJ2-2	-	CASTPGGGDTGELFF	TGCGCCAGCACACCGGGGGGGGGAGACACCGGGGAGCTGTTTTTT
TRBV24-1	-	TRBJ2-2	-	CATSDFRSGSNTGELFF	TGTGCCACCAGTGATTTTAGGAGCGGTTCGAACACCGGGGAGCTGTTTTTT
TRBV5-1	TRBD1	TRBJ2-7	-	CASSLIRDRGSYEQYF	TGCGCCAGCAGCTTAATTAGGGACAGGGGTTCCTACGAGCAGTACTTC
TRBV11-3	-	TRBJ2-3	-	CASSRGQFSGTDTQYF	TGTGCCAGCAGCCGTGGACAGTTTTCCGGCACAGATACGCAGTATTTT
TRBV2	TRBD2	TRBJ2-7	-	CASGGVIYEQYF	TGTGCCAGCGGGGGGGTAATATACGAGCAGTACTTC
TRBV18	TRBD1	TRBJ2-5	-	CASSPGTGQNGETQYF	TGTGCCAGCTCACCCGGGACAGGGCAGAATGGAGAGACCCAGTACTTC
TRBV5-1	-	TRBJ2-7	-	CASSLLTGVSYEQYF	TGCGCCAGCAGCCTTCTGACTGGGGTCTCCTACGAGCAGTACTTC
TRBV5-1	TRBD1	TRBJ2-3	-	CASSPDRDADTQYF	TGCGCCAGCAGCCCGGACAGGGACGCAGATACGCAGTATTTT
TRBV10-2	-	TRBJ2-1	-	CASSDPGAIYNEQFF	TGCGCCAGCAGTGACCCGGGAGCGATCTACAATGAGCAGTTCTTC